The clone carrying this T cell receptor beta chain was counted only a few times. Assay used: immunoSEQ multiplex PCR; TCRdb lists only in-frame clones, some missing. The data contain about 160,000 clones, approximately 84% of them singletons. The data are from a study of blood T cell repertoires in COVID-19. Study-level information: Researchers got acute and convalescent COVID-19 samples from the United States, Italy and Spain. PBMCs, B-cell-depleted T cells, or T cells were the source of the cDNA or gDNA that made up the material.

This CDR3 is 15 amino acids long. V dropped 4 bases and J dropped 0; count of bases not matched to a gene: 3. Germline lookup yields CDR1 SGHRS and CDR2 YFSETQ. Seattle patient enrollment occurred during active infection, with longitudinal follow-up thereafter. The sequence derives from a woman in her 50s with COVID-19, enrolled during active disease. The specimen was peripheral blood. V gene TRBV5-1 combines with J gene TRBJ1-4, with TRBD1 matching 7 bases. The CDR3 region has the DNA TGCGCCAGCAGCATAGGACAGGCAACTAATGAAAAACTGTTTTTT. Amino acids: CASSIGQATNEKLFF.